These 30 T cell receptor beta chains were sequenced from one sample in a study of circulating and synovial CD4+ cells in juvenile arthritis. The protocol was immunoSEQ multiplex PCR, while the TCRdb copy is restricted to in-frame clones and leaves out a portion. The table shows approximately 35,000 clones, with more than 90% occurring only once. The sample taken for sequencing was CD4+ T cells from blood. The receptor set was obtained from a human donor with juvenile idiopathic arthritis.

The genes are TRBV6-6 and TRBJ2-3; D unclear. V was trimmed by 6 bases and J by 1 base, leaving 8 bases between them. The CDR3 spans 13 residues. From germline, CDR1 is MNHNY and CDR2 SVGAGI (reference sequence). The chain's CDR3 is CASSSVGTDTQYF. The CDR3 DNA is TGTGCCAGCAGCAGCGTGGGCACAGATACGCAGTATTTT.

CDR3 loop: CASSLVLAGGTTDTQYF. The CDR3 DNA reads TGCGCCAGCAGCTTGGTCCTAGCGGGAGGTACCACAGATACGCAGTATTTT. The chain couples TRBV5-1 to TRBJ2-3; TRBD2 agrees at 11 bases. Per germline, CDR1 SGHRS and CDR2 YFSETQ. The CDR3 is made up of 17 amino acids. The V segment lost 0 bases and the J segment 2 bases; nucleotides outside the gene matches: 5.

This clone was detected once. The genes are TRBV7-9 and TRBJ1-4; 8 nucleotides align to TRBD1. Germline-derived CDR1 and CDR2 are SEHNR and FQNEAQ (reference sequence). The CDR3 loop spans 18 amino acids. J lost 5 bases, V lost 5 bases, and 16 bases had no gene match. The CDR3 sequence: CASSPILSGTGVNEKLFF. The CDR3, as DNA: TGTGCCAGCAGCCCAATACTTTCCGGGACAGGCGTAAATGAAAAACTGTTTTTT.

The V and J genes are TRBV11-2 and TRBJ2-2; 11 bases line up with TRBD2. Germline trimming cut 5 bases from V and 5 bases from J; bases unmatched to any gene: 4. Per the germline V gene, CDR1 is SGHAT and CDR2 is FQNNGV. The CDR3 runs to 15 residues. The CDR3 sequence: CASSGLAGGTGELFF. CDR3 nucleotides: TGTGCCAGCAGCGGACTAGCGGGCGGGACCGGGGAGCTGTTTTTT. Full variable domain (missing parts from reference TRBV11-2 and TRBJ2-2): EAGVAQSPRYKIIEKRQSVAFWCNPISGHATLYWYQQILGQGPKLLIQFQNNGVVDDSQLPKDRFSAERLKGVDSTLKIQPAKLEDSAVYLCASSGLAGGTGELFFGEGSRLTVL.

The sample holds a few counts of this clone. The chain has TRBV19 and TRBJ2-3; 8 nucleotides agree with TRBD2. The germline V gene has CDR1 LNHDA and CDR2 SQIVND (reference sequence). V was pared by 5 bases and J by 2 bases, with 9 bases of the junction left unmatched. This CDR3 has 16 amino acids. This chain's CDR3 is CASSGGLDSDTDTQYF. DNA for the CDR3: TGTGCCAGTAGTGGGGGACTAGACTCCGACACAGATACGCAGTATTTT.

A single count supports this clone. This chain links TRBV10-3 with TRBJ2-2; 10 nucleotides match TRBD2. V dropped 5 bases and J dropped 4; count of bases not matched to a gene: 7. CDR1 and CDR2 from the germline V gene are ENHRY and SYGVKD. The CDR3 loop spans 16 amino acids. CDR3 in DNA: TGTGCCATCAGTAGAGCGGGGGGGCATAGCACCGGGGAGCTGTTTTTT. Translated, it gives CAISRAGGHSTGELFF.

V gene TRBV2 combines with J gene TRBJ2-1; 11 positions match TRBD1. After removal of 6 bases from V and 6 bases from J, the junction contained 10 bases not matched to a gene. The length of the CDR3 is 16 residues. From germline, CDR1 is SNHLY and CDR2 FYNNEI. This chain's CDR3 is CASSQTRDRGVNEQFF. The CDR3 DNA reads as TGTGCCAGCAGCCAAACCCGGGACAGGGGGGTCAATGAGCAGTTCTTC.

The chain combines TRBV5-1 with TRBJ2-3; 7 nucleotides agree with TRBD1. The J segment lost 0 bases and the V segment lost 2 bases, leaving 6 bases of the junction unmatched. CDR3 size: 16 residues. Germline CDR1 and CDR2: SGHRS and YFSETQ. Written as DNA, the CDR3 is TGCGCCAGCAGCTTAGGATCGGGACAGAGCACAGATACGCAGTATTTT. Its translation: CASSLGSGQSTDTQYF.

The V call is TRBV6-4, the J call TRBJ2-7, with D tentatively TRBD1 (5 bases). CDR1 is MRHNA, CDR2 SNTAGT, per germline. CDR3 length equals 14 residues. Trimming cost V 2 bases and J 2 bases, with 10 bases left between them. CDR3 DNA sequence: TGTGCCAGCAGTGACGGGGCAGCTGCCTACGAGCAGTACTTC. This sequence encodes CASSDGAAAYEQYF.

A note on this clone: An end of the junction does not agree with germline; a read error may underlie this. The chain joins TRBV28 to TRBJ1-1; D possibly corresponds to TRBD1 (6 bases). Germline V gene data show CDR1 as MDHEN and CDR2 as SYDVKM. The CDR3 sequence is 14 residues long. The CDR3 here is CASSSRTVRPETFF. The CDR3 nucleotides read TGTGCCAGCAGCTCCCGGACAGTACGACCTGAAACTTTCTTT.

This rearrangement joins TRBV2 to TRBJ1-5, with 7 nucleotides matching TRBD1. Germline lookup yields CDR1 SNHLY and CDR2 FYNNEI. The CDR3 is 14 residues long. With V trimmed by 6 bases and J by 4 bases, 6 bases remained unmatched. CDR3 bases: TGTGCCAGCAGCGTGACAGGGATGAATCAGCCCCAGCATTTT. Translating gives CASSVTGMNQPQHF. The variable domain in full, completed from reference TRBV2 and TRBJ1-5, reads EPEVTQTPSHQVTQMGQEVILRCVPISNHLYFYWYRQILGQKVEFLVSFYNNEISEKSEIFDDQFSVERPDGSNFTLKIRSTKLEDSAMYFCASSVTGMNQPQHFGDGTRLSIL.

V gene TRBV10-3 combines with J gene TRBJ2-3; D is ambiguous. Germline lookup yields CDR1 ENHRY and CDR2 SYGVKD. The CDR3 is 12 residues long. Trimming took off 10 bases at V and 0 bases at J, with 8 bases between the two ends. The CDR3 loop is CATQASTDTQYF. The DNA of the CDR3 is TGTGCCACCCAGGCTAGCACAGATACGCAGTATTTT.

This chain connects TRBV5-6 to TRBJ2-7; 8 nucleotides line up with TRBD1. The CDR3 totals 16 residues. The V gene end was trimmed by 3 bases and the J gene end by 4 bases; junction bases not matched to a gene: 12. Germline CDR1 is SGHDT and CDR2 is YYEEEE. The CDR3 region has the DNA TGTGCCAGCAGCTCCCCAGGAACAGGGGGAAATTACGAGCAGTACTTC. Amino acids: CASSSPGTGGNYEQYF. Supplemented by reference TRBV5-6 and TRBJ2-7, the full variable domain reads DAGVTQSPTHLIKTRGQQVTLRCSPKSGHDTVSWYQQALGQGPQFIFQYYEEEERQRGNFPDRFSGHQFPNYSSELNVNALLLGDSALYLCASSSPGTGGNYEQYFGPGTRLTVT.

This clone was observed a handful of times. This chain links TRBV19 with TRBJ1-1; 7 bases map to TRBD1. In germline, CDR1 is LNHDA, CDR2 SQIVND (reference sequence). CDR3 length: 14 amino acids. The junction had 6 bases not matched to a gene; V was cut back by 8 bases and J by 0 bases. The CDR3 DNA sequence: TGTGCCAGTCGACAGGGTTCAATGAACACTGAAGCTTTCTTT. Amino acids: CASRQGSMNTEAFF. Based on the CDR3 plus reference TRBV19 and TRBJ1-1, the full variable domain is DGGITQSPKYLFRKEGQNVTLSCEQNLNHDAMYWYRQDPGQGLRLIYYSQIVNDFQKGDIAEGYSVSREKKESFPLTVTSAQKNPTAFYLCASRQGSMNTEAFFGQGTRLTVV.

The CDR3 loop is CASSGILAEAFF. Written as DNA, the CDR3 is TGTGCCAGCAGTGGTATTTTAGCTGAAGCTTTCTTT. This chain joins TRBV2 and TRBJ1-1; D ambiguous. Trimming took off 4 bases at V and 6 bases at J, with 9 bases between the two ends. CDR1 is SNHLY, CDR2 FYNNEI, per germline. CDR3 length: 12 amino acids.

The chain has TRBV18 and TRBJ2-1; 8 nucleotides agree with TRBD2. With V trimmed by 2 bases and J by 8 bases, 14 bases remained unmatched. This CDR3 contains 17 residues. Germline values: CDR1 KGHSH, CDR2 LQKENI. Written as DNA, the CDR3 is TGTGCCAGCTCACCAATAATGGTAAGCGGGAGAGAGGATGAGCAGTTCTTC. Its protein product is CASSPIMVSGREDEQFF.

This chain uses TRBV19 with TRBJ1-5; D call uncertain. Trimming removed 3 bases from V and 0 bases from J, with 9 bases in between. The V gene's germline CDR1 is LNHDA and CDR2 SQIVND (reference sequence). The CDR3 consists of 15 residues. CDR3: CASSIGGYSNQPQHF. CDR3 DNA: TGTGCCAGTAGTATCGGCGGATATAGCAATCAGCCCCAGCATTTT.

The chain uses TRBV4-3 and TRBJ2-4; D is possibly TRBD2 (5 bases). The CDR3 length is 16 residues. CDR1 LGHNA and CDR2 YSLEER come from the germline V gene. V gave up 0 bases and J gave up 0 bases, with 9 bases separating them. The CDR3 sequence: CASSQEGSLAKNIQYF. CDR3 nucleotide sequence: TGCGCCAGCAGCCAAGAAGGGAGTTTAGCCAAAAACATTCAGTACTTC.

Note on this clone: A junction end diverges from the germline sequence, so it may reflect a read error. Other DNA sequences in the sample encode the same CDR3. This chain uses TRBV28 with TRBJ1-6; D gene unclear. CDR3 length: 14 amino acids. CDR1 MDHEN and CDR2 SYDVKM come from the germline V gene. In nucleotides, the CDR3 is TGTGCCAGCAGTGAGGGCCCCTATAATTCCCCCCTCCACTTT. Protein product: CASSEGPYNSPLHF.

The J gene is TRBJ2-2, the V gene TRBV19; D is possibly TRBD1 (6 bases). Germline V lookup: CDR1 LNHDA, CDR2 SQIVND (reference sequence). Trimming cost V 6 bases and J 7 bases, with 6 bases left between them. This CDR3 contains 11 residues. The CDR3 region has the DNA TGTGCCAGTAGAGGGGGCGGGGAGCTGTTTTTT. It translates to CASRGGGELFF.

Only one count was recorded for this clone. V gene TRBV29-1 combines with J gene TRBJ2-3; D is perhaps TRBD2 (6 bases). Trimming stripped 0 bases from V and 1 base from J, with 11 bases between. Germline V gives CDR1 SQVTM, CDR2 ANQGSEA. This CDR3 region has 15 residues. The CDR3 region is CSVEEYERGTDTQYF. The CDR3 DNA reads as TGCAGCGTTGAAGAGTACGAGCGGGGCACAGATACGCAGTATTTT.

This clone appeared once. The chain is built from TRBV9 and TRBJ2-1, with TRBD1 matching over 8 bases. Losses at the gene ends were 4 bases for V and 3 bases for J; bases not matched to a gene: 6. The CDR3 has 15 residues. Per germline, CDR1 SGDLS and CDR2 YYNGEE. The CDR3 spells CASSQTGVNYNEQFF. The CDR3 bases are TGTGCCAGCAGCCAGACAGGGGTCAACTACAATGAGCAGTTCTTC.

This chain uses TRBV6-5 with TRBJ1-2; TRBD1 matches 9 bases. V lost 6 bases and J lost 6; bases outside the gene matches: 8. Germline values: CDR1 MNHEY, CDR2 SVGAGI. This CDR3 has 14 amino acids. The CDR3 DNA follows: TGTGCCAGCAGACCTGGGACAGGGAGGGATGGCTACACCTTC. Translated: CASRPGTGRDGYTF.

V gene TRBV7-8 combines with J gene TRBJ2-7; D gene uncertain. The CDR3 is 12 residues long. Trimming removed 4 bases at V and 3 bases at J, with 7 bases between. The germline CDR1 and CDR2 sequences are SGHVS and FQNEAQ. Here the CDR3 reads CASSSRSYEQYF. The CDR3 DNA reads as TGTGCCAGCAGCTCCCGCAGCTACGAGCAGTACTTC.

J is TRBJ1-1 and V is TRBV5-1; a weak D match, TRBD1 (5 bases). Germline CDR1 is SGHRS and CDR2 is YFSETQ. CDR3 length: 13 residues. The ends were cut back, 1 base at V and 7 bases at J, with 11 bases in the middle. CDR3 coding DNA: TGCGCCAGCAGCTTGTCGGAGGGGCTTGAAGCTTTCTTT. Amino acids: CASSLSEGLEAFF.

This chain links TRBV5-4 with TRBJ2-3; TRBD2 agrees at 10 bases. From germline, CDR1 is SGHNT and CDR2 YYREEE (reference sequence). The CDR3 extends over 16 amino acids. V lost 4 bases and J lost 5; bases outside the gene matches: 10. CDR3 coding DNA: TGTGCCAGCAGCGGGTCTAGCGGGGGCGGGGAAGATACGCAGTATTTT. This sequence encodes CASSGSSGGGEDTQYF.

V and J are TRBV13 and TRBJ1-4, with 10 bases identical to TRBD1. CDR1 PRHDT and CDR2 FYEKMQ come from the germline V gene (reference sequence). Unmatched junction bases numbered 8, after V lost 5 bases and J lost 8 bases. The CDR3 length is 15 residues. The DNA for the CDR3 is TGTGCCAGCAGCCGACAGGGGGCGCTACGGGAAAAACTGTTTTTT. It encodes CASSRQGALREKLFF.

The chain links TRBV2 to TRBJ1-2; TRBD1 is a possible D gene (6 bases). Between the trimmed V and J ends, which lost 4 bases and 6 bases, there was a span of 18 bases. Per the germline V gene, CDR1 is SNHLY and CDR2 is FYNNEI. The CDR3 contains 15 residues. CDR3 in DNA: TGTGCCAGCAGTGTCCCACAGGGAGTGATGAATGGCTACACCTTC. Its translation: CASSVPQGVMNGYTF.

This chain links TRBV19 with TRBJ2-5; TRBD2 aligns across 11 bases. CDR3 length equals 16 residues. V shed 9 bases, J shed 4 bases, and the junction held 13 bases outside the gene matches. CDR1 and CDR2 (germline): LNHDA, SQIVND (reference sequence). CDR3 bases: TGTGCCAGCAGTGTCGGGACTAGCGGTGGGGGAGAGACCCAGTACTTC. Encoded protein: CASSVGTSGGGETQYF.

V and J are TRBV5-6 and TRBJ2-1, with 8 bases that match TRBD1. The V gene end was trimmed by 5 bases and the J gene end by 8 bases; junction bases not matched to a gene: 6. Looked up from germline, CDR1 is SGHDT and CDR2 is YYEEEE. This CDR3 contains 13 residues. The CDR3 here is CASRKQGGDEQFF. The CDR3 bases are TGTGCCAGCAGGAAACAGGGGGGTGATGAGCAGTTCTTC.